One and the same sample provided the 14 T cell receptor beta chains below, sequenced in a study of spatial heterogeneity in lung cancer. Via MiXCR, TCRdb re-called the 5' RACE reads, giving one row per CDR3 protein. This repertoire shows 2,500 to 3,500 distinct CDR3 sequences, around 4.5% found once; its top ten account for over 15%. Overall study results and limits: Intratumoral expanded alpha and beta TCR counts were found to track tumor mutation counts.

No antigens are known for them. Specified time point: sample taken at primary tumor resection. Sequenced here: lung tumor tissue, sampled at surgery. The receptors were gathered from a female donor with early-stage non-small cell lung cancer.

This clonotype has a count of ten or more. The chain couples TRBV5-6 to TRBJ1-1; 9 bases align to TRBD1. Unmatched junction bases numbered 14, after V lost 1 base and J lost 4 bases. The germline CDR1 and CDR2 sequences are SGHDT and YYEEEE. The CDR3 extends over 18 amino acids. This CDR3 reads CASSLFGTGWALSTEAFF. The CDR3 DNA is TGTGCCAGCAGCTTGTTCGGGACAGGGTGGGCCTTGAGCACTGAAGCTTTCTTT. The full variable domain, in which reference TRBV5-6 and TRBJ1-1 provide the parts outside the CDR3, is DAGVTQSPTHLIKTRGQQVTLRCSPKSGHDTVSWYQQALGQGPQFIFQYYEEEERQRGNFPDRFSGHQFPNYSSELNVNALLLGDSALYLCASSLFGTGWALSTEAFFGQGTRLTVV.

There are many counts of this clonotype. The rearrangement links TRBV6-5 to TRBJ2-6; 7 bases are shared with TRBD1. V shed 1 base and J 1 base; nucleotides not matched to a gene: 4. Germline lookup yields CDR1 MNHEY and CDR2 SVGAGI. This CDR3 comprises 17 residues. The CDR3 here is CASSYLGQTSGANVLTF. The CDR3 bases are TGTGCCAGCAGTTACTTGGGACAGACTTCTGGGGCCAACGTCCTGACTTTC.

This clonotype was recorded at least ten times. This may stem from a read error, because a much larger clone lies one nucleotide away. CDR3 nucleotides: TGTGCCAGCAGCCCGGACACTACGACGGATGGCTACACCTTC. Translation gives CASSPDTTTDGYTF. The genes are TRBV11-2 and TRBJ1-2, with TRBD1 as a possible D gene (5 bases). CDR1 is SGHAT and CDR2 is FQNNGV in the germline V gene. This CDR3 is 14 amino acids long. V lost 5 bases and J 6 bases, leaving 16 bases between the germline ends.

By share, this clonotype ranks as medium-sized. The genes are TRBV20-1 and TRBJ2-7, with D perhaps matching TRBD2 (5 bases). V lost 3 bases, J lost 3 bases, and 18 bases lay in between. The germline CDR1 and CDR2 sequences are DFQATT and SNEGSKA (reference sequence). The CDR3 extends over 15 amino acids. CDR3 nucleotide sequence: TGCAGTGCTAGTCCCGGGCTAGCTAGCAACTACGAGCAGTACTTC. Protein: CSASPGLASNYEQYF.

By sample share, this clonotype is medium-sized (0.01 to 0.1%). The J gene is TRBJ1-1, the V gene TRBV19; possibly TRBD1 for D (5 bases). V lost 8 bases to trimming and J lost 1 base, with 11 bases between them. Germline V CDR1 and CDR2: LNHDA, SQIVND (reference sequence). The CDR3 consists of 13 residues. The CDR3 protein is CASGRGRNTEAFF. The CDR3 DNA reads TGTGCCAGTGGAAGGGGCCGGAACACTGAAGCTTTCTTT. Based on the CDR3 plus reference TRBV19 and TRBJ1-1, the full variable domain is DGGITQSPKYLFRKEGQNVTLSCEQNLNHDAMYWYRQDPGQGLRLIYYSQIVNDFQKGDIAEGYSVSREKKESFPLTVTSAQKNPTAFYLCASGRGRNTEAFFGQGTRLTVV.

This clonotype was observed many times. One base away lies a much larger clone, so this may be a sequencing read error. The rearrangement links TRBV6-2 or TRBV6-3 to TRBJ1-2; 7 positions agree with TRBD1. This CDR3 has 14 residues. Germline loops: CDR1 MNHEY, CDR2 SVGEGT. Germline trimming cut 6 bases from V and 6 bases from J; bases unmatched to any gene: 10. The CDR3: CASSLQGLNDGYTF. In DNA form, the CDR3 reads TGTGCCAGCAGCCTACAGGGGTTGAACGATGGCTACACCTTC.

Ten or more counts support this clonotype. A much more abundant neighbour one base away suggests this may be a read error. CDR3 DNA: TGCAGTGCCGCAGGGGGCGATGGCTACACCTTC. Protein: CSAAGGDGYTF. The rearrangement links TRBV20-1 to TRBJ1-2, with 8 bases lining up with TRBD1. The V segment lost 6 bases and the J segment 6 bases; nucleotides outside the gene matches: 3. From germline, CDR1 is DFQATT and CDR2 SNEGSKA (reference sequence). This CDR3 comprises 11 residues.

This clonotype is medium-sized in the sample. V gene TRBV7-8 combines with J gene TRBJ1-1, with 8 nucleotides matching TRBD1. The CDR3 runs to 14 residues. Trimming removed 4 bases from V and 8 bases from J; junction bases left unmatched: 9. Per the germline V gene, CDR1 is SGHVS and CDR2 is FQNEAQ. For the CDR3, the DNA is TGTGCCAGCAGCTGGCTCTCCGGGACAGGAGAAGCTTTCTTT. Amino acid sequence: CASSWLSGTGEAFF.

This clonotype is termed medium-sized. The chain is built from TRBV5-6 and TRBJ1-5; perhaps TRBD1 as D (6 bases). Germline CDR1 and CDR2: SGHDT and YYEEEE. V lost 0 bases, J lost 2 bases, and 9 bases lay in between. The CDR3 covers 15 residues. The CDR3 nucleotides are TGTGCCAGCAGCTTGGCCCCAGGGGGCAATCAGCCCCAGCATTTT. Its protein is CASSLAPGGNQPQHF.

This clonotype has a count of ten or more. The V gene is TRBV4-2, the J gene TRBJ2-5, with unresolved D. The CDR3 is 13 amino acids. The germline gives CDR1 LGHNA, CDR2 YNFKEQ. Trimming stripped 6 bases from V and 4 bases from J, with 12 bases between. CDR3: CASSLRSGETQYF. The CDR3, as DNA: TGTGCCAGCAGTCTTCGGTCCGGAGAGACCCAGTACTTC.

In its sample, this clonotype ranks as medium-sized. CDR3 sequence: CSANRDYQQETQYF. The CDR3 region has the DNA TGCAGTGCCAACCGGGACTACCAACAAGAGACCCAGTACTTC. This chain connects TRBV20-1 to TRBJ2-5; 7 bases fit TRBD2. The CDR3 has 14 amino acids. CDR1 is DFQATT and CDR2 is SNEGSKA in the germline V gene (reference sequence). V shed 6 bases and J 2 bases; nucleotides not matched to a gene: 9.

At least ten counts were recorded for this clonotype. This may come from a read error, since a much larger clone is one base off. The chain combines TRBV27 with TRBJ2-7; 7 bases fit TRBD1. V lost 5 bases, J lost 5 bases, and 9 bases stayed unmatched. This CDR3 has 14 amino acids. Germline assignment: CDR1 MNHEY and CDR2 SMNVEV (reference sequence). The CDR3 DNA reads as TGTGCCAGCAGTCCAAGACAGGGTTCCGACGAGCAGTACTTC. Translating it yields CASSPRQGSDEQYF.

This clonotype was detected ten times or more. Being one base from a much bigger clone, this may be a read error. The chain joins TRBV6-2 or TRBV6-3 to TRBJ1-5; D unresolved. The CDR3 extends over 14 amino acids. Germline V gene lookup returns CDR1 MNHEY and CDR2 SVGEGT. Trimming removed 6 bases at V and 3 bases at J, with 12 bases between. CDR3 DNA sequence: TGTGCCAGCAGCTCGAACAGAGTCAATCAGCCCCAGCATTTT. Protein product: CASSSNRVNQPQHF.

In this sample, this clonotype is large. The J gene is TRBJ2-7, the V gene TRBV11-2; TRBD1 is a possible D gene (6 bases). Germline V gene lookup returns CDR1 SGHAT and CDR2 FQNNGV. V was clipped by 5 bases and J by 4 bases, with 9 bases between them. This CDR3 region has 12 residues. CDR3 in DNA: TGTGCCAGCAGCCCGGGACAATACGAGCAGTACTTC. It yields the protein CASSPGQYEQYF. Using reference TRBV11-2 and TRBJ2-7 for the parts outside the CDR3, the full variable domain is EAGVAQSPRYKIIEKRQSVAFWCNPISGHATLYWYQQILGQGPKLLIQFQNNGVVDDSQLPKDRFSAERLKGVDSTLKIQPAKLEDSAVYLCASSPGQYEQYFGPGTRLTVT.